The clone carrying this TCR beta chain came up many times. MiXCR, applied by TCRdb to the multiplex PCR reads, yields one record per CDR3 protein. This sample has tens of thousands of distinct CDR3 sequences, with roughly 23% found just once. J lost 5 bases, V lost 9 bases, and 10 bases had no gene match. The germline V gene has CDR1 KGHDR and CDR2 SFDVKD. This CDR3 contains 17 residues. This sample was taken from a study of breast tumors, draining lymph nodes, adjacent tissues. This receptor was identified in a female donor with breast cancer. Some clones in this sample may be carry-over from other donors' samples. The J gene is TRBJ2-3, the V gene TRBV24-1; 16 nucleotides match TRBD2. The sequencing input was breast tumor tissue. The CDR3 DNA reads as TGTGCCACCGCCGGGACTAGCGGGAGGGCCCTCAGAGATACGCAGTATTTT. Amino acids: CATAGTSGRALRDTQYF.